The T cell receptor (beta chain) described here comes from a study of shared T cell receptors in the human thymus. The CDR3 runs to 15 residues. CDR1 is SGHTA and CDR2 is FQGNSA in the germline V gene. V lost 1 base and J lost 2, with 10 bases in between. Sequencing was performed with immunoSEQ multiplex PCR; in TCRdb, only in-frame clones are kept and a portion is missing. The repertoire includes 550,000 to 800,000 clones, 80% to 90% of them detected once, and about 0.0098% sits in the top ten. The sample was also linked to a second study, of human thymus T cells. That work contributes: Gene usage for V and J segments appeared biased in thymic and blood repertoires.

The sample taken for sequencing was thymocytes. The clonotype originates from a girl less than two years old with a congenital heart defect. The V call is TRBV7-2, the J call TRBJ2-3; no firm D call. This CDR3 is CASSLESVFTDTQYF. As DNA, the CDR3 is TGTGCCAGCAGCTTAGAGTCGGTCTTCACAGATACGCAGTATTTT.